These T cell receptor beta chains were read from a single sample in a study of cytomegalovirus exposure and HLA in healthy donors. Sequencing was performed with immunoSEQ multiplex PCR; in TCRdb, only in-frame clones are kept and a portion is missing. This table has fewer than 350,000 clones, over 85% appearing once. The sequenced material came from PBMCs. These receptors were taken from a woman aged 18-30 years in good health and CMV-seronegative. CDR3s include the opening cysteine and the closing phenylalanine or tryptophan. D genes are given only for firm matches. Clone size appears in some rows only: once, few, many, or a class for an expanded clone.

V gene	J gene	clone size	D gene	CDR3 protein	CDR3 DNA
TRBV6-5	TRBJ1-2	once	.	CATREGFVGYTF	TGTGCCACCCGAGAGGGATTCGTCGGCTACACCTTC
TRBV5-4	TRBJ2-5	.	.	CASSFFGQETQYF	TGTGCCAGCAGCTTTTTCGGCCAAGAGACCCAGTACTTC
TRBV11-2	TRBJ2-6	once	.	CASSSDRTGANVLTF	TGTGCCAGCAGCTCAGACAGGACTGGGGCCAACGTCCTGACTTTC
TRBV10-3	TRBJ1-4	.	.	CAISESNGRSDTTNEKLFF	TGTGCCATCAGTGAGTCGAATGGGCGATCCGATACAACTAATGAAAAACTGTTTTTT
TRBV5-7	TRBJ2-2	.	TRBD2	CASSPPEVAGGENTGELFF	TGTGCCAGCAGCCCCCCGGAGGTGGCGGGGGGGGAGAACACCGGGGAGCTGTTTTTT
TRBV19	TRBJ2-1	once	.	CASSPLLGGESYNEQFF	TGTGCCAGTAGTCCTCTTTTAGGGGGAGAATCCTACAATGAGCAGTTCTTC
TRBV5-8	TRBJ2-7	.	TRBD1	CASSTGQGADEQYF	TGTGCCAGCAGCACAGGACAGGGGGCCGACGAGCAGTACTTC
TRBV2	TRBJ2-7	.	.	CASTESTTSYEQYF	TGTGCCAGCACCGAAAGTACCACTTCCTACGAGCAGTACTTC
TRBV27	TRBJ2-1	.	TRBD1	CASSFEGQGYNEQFF	TGTGCCAGCAGTTTTGAAGGACAGGGATACAATGAGCAGTTCTTC
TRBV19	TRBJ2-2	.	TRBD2	CASSPITGTRSGELFF	TGTGCCAGTAGTCCCATCACCGGGACTAGGTCCGGGGAGCTGTTTTTT
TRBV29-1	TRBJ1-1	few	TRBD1	CSVGQVLNTEAFF	TGCAGCGTGGGACAGGTGCTGAACACTGAAGCTTTCTTT
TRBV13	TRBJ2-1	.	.	CASRQLSPGEQFF	TGTGCCAGCAGACAACTTTCACCCGGGGAGCAGTTCTTC
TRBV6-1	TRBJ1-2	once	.	CASSEGGLGYTF	TGTGCCAGCAGTGAAGGGGGCCTAGGCTACACCTTC
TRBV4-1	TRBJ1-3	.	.	CASSQEPARSEAAASGNTIYF	TGCGCCAGCAGCCAAGAACCCGCACGTAGCGAGGCAGCGGCCTCTGGAAACACCATATATTTT
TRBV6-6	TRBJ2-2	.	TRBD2	CASSYFASGENGELFF	TGTGCCAGCAGTTACTTCGCTAGCGGGGAGAACGGGGAGCTGTTTTTT
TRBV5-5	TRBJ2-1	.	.	CASSVEQGYNEQFF	TGTGCCAGCAGCGTGGAACAGGGCTACAATGAGCAGTTCTTC
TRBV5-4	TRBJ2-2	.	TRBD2	CASSLGSGTREPFF	TGTGCCAGCAGCTTGGGTAGCGGGACGAGGGAGCCGTTTTTT
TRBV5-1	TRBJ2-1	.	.	CASSLAGESYNEQFF	TGCGCCAGCAGCTTGGCGGGTGAATCCTACAATGAGCAGTTCTTC
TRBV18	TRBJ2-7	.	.	CASSPSTGVNEQYF	TGTGCCAGCTCACCATCCACGGGGGTTAACGAGCAGTACTTC
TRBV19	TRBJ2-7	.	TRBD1	CASSAQGHPSYEQYF	TGTGCCAGTAGTGCACAGGGGCATCCTTCCTACGAGCAGTACTTC
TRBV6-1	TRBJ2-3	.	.	CASTGGRGWDTQYF	TGTGCCAGCACCGGTGGGCGGGGCTGGGATACGCAGTATTTT
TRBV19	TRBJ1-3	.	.	CASSMDPPGGNTIYF	TGTGCCAGTAGTATGGATCCCCCAGGGGGAAACACCATATATTTT
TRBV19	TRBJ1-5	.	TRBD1	CASSTETGNNQPQHF	TGTGCCAGTAGTACAGAGACAGGGAACAATCAGCCCCAGCATTTT
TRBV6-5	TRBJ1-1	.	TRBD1	CASSAWTGGTEAFF	TGTGCCAGCAGTGCTTGGACAGGGGGCACTGAAGCTTTCTTT
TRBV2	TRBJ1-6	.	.	CASSDPPGNLYNSPLHF	TGTGCCAGCAGTGACCCCCCAGGGAACCTTTATAATTCACCCCTCCACTTT
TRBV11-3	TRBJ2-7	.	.	CASSLDGSEQYF	TGTGCCAGCAGCTTAGATGGGAGCGAGCAGTACTTC
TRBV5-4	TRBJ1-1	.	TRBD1	CASSLPGTGGLTEAFF	TGTGCCAGCAGCTTGCCCGGGACAGGGGGCCTAACTGAAGCTTTCTTT
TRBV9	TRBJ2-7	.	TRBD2	CASSAPGGVNEEQYF	TGTGCCAGCAGCGCGCCCGGGGGGGTTAATGAGGAGCAGTACTTC
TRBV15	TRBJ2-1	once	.	CATSPRTGSYNEQFF	TGTGCCACCAGCCCGCGGACTGGGTCCTACAATGAGCAGTTCTTC
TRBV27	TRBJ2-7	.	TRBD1	CASSLGDRGYEQYF	TGTGCCAGCAGTTTAGGGGACAGGGGCTACGAGCAGTACTTC
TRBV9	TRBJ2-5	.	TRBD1	CASSVSGGSETQYF	TGTGCCAGCAGCGTATCAGGGGGCAGCGAGACCCAGTACTTC
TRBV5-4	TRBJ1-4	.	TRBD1	CASSGGTGVQEKLFF	TGTGCCAGCAGCGGGGGGACAGGGGTGCAAGAAAAACTGTTTTTT
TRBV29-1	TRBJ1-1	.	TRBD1	CSVETGTRAFF	TGCAGCGTAGAGACAGGGACTCGGGCTTTCTTT
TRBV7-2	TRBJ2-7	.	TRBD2	CASSPGGPLFSYEQYF	TGTGCCAGCAGCCCGGGGGGACCCCTCTTTTCTTACGAGCAGTACTTC
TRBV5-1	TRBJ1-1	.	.	CASSLEGGTEAFF	TGCGCCAGCAGCTTGGAAGGGGGCACTGAAGCTTTCTTT
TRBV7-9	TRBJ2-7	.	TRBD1	CASSLRTGVNYEQYF	TGTGCCAGCAGCTTAAGGACAGGGGTAAACTACGAGCAGTACTTC
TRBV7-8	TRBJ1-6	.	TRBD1	CASRLDRDGRNSPLHF	TGTGCCAGCAGGCTGGACAGGGACGGACGGAATTCACCCCTCCACTTT